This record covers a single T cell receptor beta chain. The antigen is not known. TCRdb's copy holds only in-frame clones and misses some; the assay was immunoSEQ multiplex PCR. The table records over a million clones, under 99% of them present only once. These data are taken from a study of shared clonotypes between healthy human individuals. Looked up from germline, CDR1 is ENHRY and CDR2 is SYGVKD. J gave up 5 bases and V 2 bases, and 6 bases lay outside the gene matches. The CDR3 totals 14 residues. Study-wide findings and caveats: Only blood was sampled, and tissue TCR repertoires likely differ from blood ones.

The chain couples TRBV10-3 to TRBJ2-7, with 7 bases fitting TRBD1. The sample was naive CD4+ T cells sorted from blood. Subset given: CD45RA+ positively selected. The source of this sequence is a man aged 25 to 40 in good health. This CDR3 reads CAISEMDRTNEQYF. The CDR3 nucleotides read TGTGCCATCAGTGAGATGGACAGGACGAACGAGCAGTACTTC.